This TCR beta chain comes out of a study of T cell changes during pregnancy in multiple sclerosis. The CDR3 is made up of 12 amino acids. Germline V gene lookup returns CDR1 SGHNT and CDR2 YENEEA. Trimming took off 4 bases at V and 10 bases at J, with 11 bases between the two ends. Generated by immunoSEQ multiplex PCR, the TCRdb table keeps only in-frame clones and is missing some. The table records approximately 110,000 clones, approximately 93% of them present only once. This clonotype was sampled from a female donor with multiple sclerosis, enrolled in a pregnancy study. J is TRBJ2-1 and V is TRBV11-3, with D perhaps matching TRBD1 (5 bases). The sample in question was peripheral blood, obtained after pregnancy. CDR3 nucleotides: TGTGCCAGCAGCTACCGGACATCAGAGCAGTTCTTC. This translates into CASSYRTSEQFF. Together with reference TRBV11-3 and TRBJ2-1, the CDR3 gives the full variable domain: EAGVVQSPRYKIIEKKQPVAFWCNPISGHNTLYWYLQNLGQGPELLIRYENEEAVDDSQLPKDRFSAERLKGVDSTLKIQPAELGDSAVYLCASSYRTSEQFFGPGTRLTVL.